Following are 3 T cell receptor beta chains from one sample sequenced in a study of blood T cell repertoires in COVID-19. TCRdb's table, derived via immunoSEQ multiplex PCR, lists solely in-frame clones and lacks some. The table records roughly 410,000 clones, around 89% of them present only once. The specimen was peripheral blood. The receptors stem from a man aged 35-49 years with acute or convalescent COVID-19.

The chain is built from TRBV4-3 and TRBJ2-2; 8 bases fit TRBD2. With 1 base clipped from V and 4 bases from J, the junction kept 5 bases outside the gene matches. The CDR3 is 16 amino acids. Germline V gene data show CDR1 as LGHNA and CDR2 as YSLEER. The chain's CDR3 is CASSQAAGVRTGELFF. CDR3 sequence (DNA): TGCGCCAGCAGCCAAGCAGCGGGGGTTCGCACCGGGGAGCTGTTTTTT.

The rearrangement links TRBV5-8 to TRBJ1-4, with 10 bases matching TRBD1. The CDR3 totals 15 residues. With V trimmed by 5 bases and J by 5 bases, 6 bases remained unmatched. Germline lookup yields CDR1 SGHTS and CDR2 YDEGEE. Here the CDR3 DNA reads TGTGCCAGCAGGTGGCCGGGACAGGGGAATGAAAAACTGTTTTTT. This codes for CASRWPGQGNEKLFF.

This chain links TRBV27 with TRBJ2-7, with 11 nucleotides matching TRBD2. This CDR3 has 15 residues. V dropped 5 bases and J dropped 1; count of bases not matched to a gene: 4. From germline, CDR1 is MNHEY and CDR2 SMNVEV (reference sequence). The CDR3 coding sequence is TGTGCCAGCAGTAGCCCTAGCGGGGGGTCCTACGAGCAGTACTTC. It is translated as CASSSPSGGSYEQYF.